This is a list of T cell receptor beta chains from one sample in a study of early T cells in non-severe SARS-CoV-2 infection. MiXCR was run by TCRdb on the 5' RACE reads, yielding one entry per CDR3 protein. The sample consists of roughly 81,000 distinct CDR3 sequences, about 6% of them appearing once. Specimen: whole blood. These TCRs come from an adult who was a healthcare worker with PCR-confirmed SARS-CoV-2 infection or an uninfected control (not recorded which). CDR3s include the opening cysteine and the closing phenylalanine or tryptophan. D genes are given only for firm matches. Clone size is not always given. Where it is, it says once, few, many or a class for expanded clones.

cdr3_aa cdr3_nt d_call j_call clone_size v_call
CASSEVIETQYF TGTGCCAGCAGTGAAGTAATAGAGACCCAGTACTTC . TRBJ2-5 many TRBV2
CSARQGSYEQYF TGCAGCGCCCGACAGGGATCCTACGAGCAGTACTTC TRBD1 TRBJ2-7 few TRBV29-1
CASSLVGPPSTDTQYF TGTGCCAGCAGTTTAGTCGGGCCACCCAGCACAGATACGCAGTATTTT . TRBJ2-3 few TRBV27
CASGQGGNTGELFF TGTGCCAGCGGACAGGGAGGTAACACCGGGGAGCTGTTTTTT TRBD1 TRBJ2-2 . TRBV2
CASSTYRGGGTQYF TGCGCCAGCAGCACCTACCGGGGTGGAGGTACGCAGTATTTT . TRBJ2-3 . TRBV5-1
CASSFTANNYGYTF TGTGCCAGCAGTTTTACAGCCAACAACTATGGCTACACCTTC . TRBJ1-2 many TRBV27
CSARALLTSYGYTF TGCAGTGCTAGAGCCCTGCTTACTAGCTATGGCTACACCTTC . TRBJ1-2 many TRBV20-1
CASALWTGGSPLHF TGTGCCAGCGCTCTTTGGACAGGAGGTTCACCCCTCCACTTT TRBD1 TRBJ1-6 . TRBV7-6
CASSQDREPRRGGYTF TGCGCCAGCAGCCAAGATAGGGAACCTCGCCGAGGAGGCTACACCTTC . TRBJ1-2 many TRBV4-3
CARGTGNYGYTF TGTGCCAGAGGGACAGGGAACTATGGCTACACCTTC TRBD1 TRBJ1-2 few TRBV6-5
CATSRTGPNTEAFF TGTGCCACCAGCCGGACGGGGCCGAACACTGAAGCTTTCTTT . TRBJ1-1 . TRBV24-1
CASSEEDVGLNTEAFF TGTGCCAGCAGCGAAGAGGACGTCGGCTTGAACACTGAAGCTTTCTTT . TRBJ1-1 . TRBV21-1
CASSPTGVYEQYF TGTGCCAGCAGCCCAACCGGAGTCTACGAGCAGTACTTC . TRBJ2-7 many TRBV12-3/TRBV12-4
CAISEGVTGYNEQFF TGTGCCATCAGTGAGGGGGTGACAGGGTACAATGAGCAGTTCTTC TRBD1 TRBJ2-1 few TRBV10-3
CASSSTTGNYEQYF TGTGCCAGCAGCTCTACGACAGGGAACTACGAGCAGTACTTC TRBD1 TRBJ2-7 few TRBV7-9
CASSLARSFYEQYF TGTGCCAGCAGCTTAGCCAGGTCTTTCTACGAGCAGTACTTC . TRBJ2-7 . TRBV7-2
CASRPGTGSELFF TGTGCCAGCAGACCAGGGACAGGGTCGGAACTGTTTTTT TRBD1 TRBJ1-4 many TRBV9
CASSSTRYTDTQYF TGTGCCAGCAGCTCAACCCGCTACACAGATACGCAGTATTTT . TRBJ2-3 many TRBV13
CASRTRQGYTGELFF TGTGCCAGCAGGACGAGGCAGGGCTATACCGGGGAGCTGTTTTTT . TRBJ2-2 . TRBV28
CASSAAGTGNQPQHF TGTGCCAGCAGCGCTGCGGGGACGGGCAATCAGCCCCAGCATTTT . TRBJ1-5 few TRBV6-5
CASSSGTPPETQYF TGTGCCAGCAGTTCCGGGACACCTCCTGAGACCCAGTACTTC . TRBJ2-5 . TRBV28
CASSAGSSEDF TGTGCCAGCAGTGCCGGGTCGTCGGAGGACTTC . TRBJ2-5 few TRBV2
CASSPIYNEQFF TGTGCCAGCTCACCAATCTACAATGAGCAGTTCTTC . TRBJ2-1 . TRBV18
CASSGLAKGAHTGELFF TGTGCCAGCAGTGGGCTGGCCAAGGGGGCACACACCGGGGAGCTGTTTTTT TRBD1 TRBJ2-2 many TRBV25-1
CASSSQIVTDTQYF TGTGCCAGCAGCTCTCAAATCGTGACAGATACGCAGTATTTT . TRBJ2-3 many TRBV11-2
CASSTQGAGQPQHF TGTGCCAGCAGCACACAAGGGGCAGGGCAGCCCCAGCATTTT . TRBJ1-5 many TRBV7-2
CASSFPGTSSTDTQYF TGTGCCAGCAGCTTCCCCGGGACTAGCAGCACAGATACGCAGTATTTT TRBD2 TRBJ2-3 few TRBV5-4
CASSPTGPGYTF TGTGCCAGCTCACCAACAGGGCCTGGCTACACCTTC . TRBJ1-2 . TRBV18
CASSPGIGQGAGEQFF TGTGCCAGCTCACCAGGAATAGGACAGGGAGCTGGTGAGCAGTTCTTC TRBD1 TRBJ2-1 . TRBV18
CASSYGRGTDTQYF TGTGCCAGCAGTTACGGGCGGGGCACAGATACGCAGTATTTT . TRBJ2-3 few TRBV6-5
CASRSGVRTDTQYF TGCGCCAGCAGAAGCGGGGTGCGGACAGATACGCAGTATTTT TRBD2 TRBJ2-3 once TRBV10-2
CASSQRQGNQPQHF TGTGCCAGCAGCCAGAGACAGGGGAATCAGCCCCAGCATTTT TRBD1 TRBJ1-5 few TRBV4-2
CAIRGTSYEQYF TGTGCCATCAGGGGGACTAGCTACGAGCAGTACTTC TRBD2 TRBJ2-7 many TRBV10-3
CASSSAPISGADTQYF TGTGCCAGCAGCTCCGCCCCCATTAGCGGGGCAGATACGCAGTATTTT TRBD2 TRBJ2-3 many TRBV5-4
CAWDRGIMNTEAFF TGTGCCTGGGACAGGGGTATAATGAACACTGAAGCTTTCTTT TRBD1 TRBJ1-1 few TRBV30
CASSPGQPINTQYF TGCGCCAGCAGCCCGGGACAGCCGATAAATACGCAGTATTTT TRBD1 TRBJ2-3 many TRBV5-1
CASSEGETGSGYTF TGTGCCAGCAGTGAAGGCGAGACAGGGAGCGGCTACACCTTC TRBD1 TRBJ1-2 . TRBV6-1
CASSQRWGSGQGTYEQYF TGTGCCAGCAGCCAGAGGTGGGGTTCGGGACAGGGCACCTACGAGCAGTACTTC TRBD1 TRBJ2-7 few TRBV14
CASSWGLQGSDTQYF TGTGCCAGCAGCTGGGGATTACAGGGCTCAGATACGCAGTATTTT . TRBJ2-3 many TRBV7-2
CAISALGTDYEQYF TGTGCCATCAGTGCACTCGGGACAGATTACGAGCAGTACTTC TRBD1 TRBJ2-7 few TRBV10-3
CSAATSGALNEQFF TGCAGTGCAGCGACTAGCGGGGCCTTGAATGAGCAGTTCTTC TRBD2 TRBJ2-1 many TRBV20-1
CSVEGGVERTGELFF TGCAGCGTTGAAGGTGGGGTTGAGCGGACCGGGGAGCTGTTTTTT . TRBJ2-2 medium-sized TRBV29-1
CAGSWIAGGEQYF TGTGCCGGCAGCTGGATAGCGGGCGGGGAGCAGTACTTC TRBD2 TRBJ2-7 . TRBV6-2/TRBV6-3
CASSPAGHTAEQYF TGCGCCAGCAGCCCCGCCGGCCACACTGCCGAGCAGTACTTC . TRBJ2-7 . TRBV5-1
CASSLLSQNSPLHF TGTGCCAGCAGCTTATTATCCCAGAATTCACCCCTCCACTTT . TRBJ1-6 many TRBV7-2
CASSPRQGVRTDTQYF TGTGCCAGCAGCCCTAGACAGGGCGTACGCACAGATACGCAGTATTTT TRBD1 TRBJ2-3 . TRBV11-2
CASSLRTQNTEAFF TGTGCCAGCAGCTTGAGAACCCAGAACACTGAAGCTTTCTTT . TRBJ1-1 many TRBV5-6
CASRPDRGNSGELFF TGTGCCAGCAGACCGGACAGGGGAAATTCCGGGGAGCTGTTTTTT TRBD1 TRBJ2-2 . TRBV6-1
CASSQPKGGATGESNLAFF TGCGCCAGCAGCCAGCCAAAAGGGGGCGCTACCGGGGAGTCGAATCTGGCTTTCTTT TRBD1 TRBJ1-1 few TRBV4-1
CSVGSTRVEQFF TGCAGCGTAGGTAGTACCCGAGTAGAGCAGTTCTTC . TRBJ2-1 once TRBV29-1
CASTVQGRDTQYF TGTGCCAGCACCGTACAGGGAAGAGATACGCAGTATTTT . TRBJ2-3 many TRBV7-8
CATSTQGAGEQYF TGTGCCACCTCTACCCAGGGCGCTGGCGAGCAGTACTTC . TRBJ2-7 few TRBV10-3
CASSPGQGFSYEQYF TGTGCCAGCAGCCCCGGACAGGGTTTCTCCTACGAGCAGTACTTC TRBD1 TRBJ2-7 many TRBV7-6
CASSQGLAGGKETQYF TGTGCCAGCAGCCAAGGTCTAGCGGGCGGAAAAGAGACCCAGTACTTC TRBD2 TRBJ2-5 . TRBV3-1